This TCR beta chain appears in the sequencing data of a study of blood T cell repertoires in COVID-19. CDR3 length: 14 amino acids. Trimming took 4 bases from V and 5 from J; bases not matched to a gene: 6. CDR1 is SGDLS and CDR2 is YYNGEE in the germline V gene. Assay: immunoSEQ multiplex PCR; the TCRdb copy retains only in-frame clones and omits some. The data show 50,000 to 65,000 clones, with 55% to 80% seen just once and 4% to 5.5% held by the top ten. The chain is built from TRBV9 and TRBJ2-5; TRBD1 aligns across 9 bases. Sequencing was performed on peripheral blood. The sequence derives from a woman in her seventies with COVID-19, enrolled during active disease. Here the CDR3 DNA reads TGTGCCAGCAGCCCCACAGGGGGCTTTGAGACCCAGTACTTC. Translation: CASSPTGGFETQYF. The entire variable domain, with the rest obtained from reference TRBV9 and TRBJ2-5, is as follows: DSGVTQTPKHLITATGQRVTLRCSPRSGDLSVYWYQQSLDQGLQFLIQYYNGEERAKGNILERFSAQQFPDLHSELNLSSLELGDSALYFCASSPTGGFETQYFGPGTRLLVL.